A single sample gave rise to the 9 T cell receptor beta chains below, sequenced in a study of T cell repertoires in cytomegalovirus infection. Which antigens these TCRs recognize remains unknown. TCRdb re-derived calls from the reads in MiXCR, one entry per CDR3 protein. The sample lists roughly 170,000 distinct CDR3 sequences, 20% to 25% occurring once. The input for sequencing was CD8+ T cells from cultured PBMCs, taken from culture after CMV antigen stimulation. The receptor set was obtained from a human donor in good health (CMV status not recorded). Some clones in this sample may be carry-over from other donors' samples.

CDR3 region: CASSLKLIAGSYNEQFF. The CDR3 nucleotides are TGTGCCAGCAGCTTAAAGCTCATCGCGGGGAGTTACAATGAGCAGTTCTTC. V is TRBV7-2 and J is TRBJ2-1; D possibly corresponds to TRBD2 (6 bases). The V end was cut by 2 bases, the J end by 4 bases, with 18 bases between. The CDR3 is 17 residues long. Germline lookup yields CDR1 SGHTA and CDR2 FQGNSA.

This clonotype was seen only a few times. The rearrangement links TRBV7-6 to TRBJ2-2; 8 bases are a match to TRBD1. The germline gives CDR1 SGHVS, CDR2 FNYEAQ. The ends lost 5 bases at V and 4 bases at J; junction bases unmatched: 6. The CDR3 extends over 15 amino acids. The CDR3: CASSLGTGITGELFF. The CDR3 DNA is TGTGCCAGCAGCCTTGGGACAGGAATCACCGGGGAGCTGTTTTTT.

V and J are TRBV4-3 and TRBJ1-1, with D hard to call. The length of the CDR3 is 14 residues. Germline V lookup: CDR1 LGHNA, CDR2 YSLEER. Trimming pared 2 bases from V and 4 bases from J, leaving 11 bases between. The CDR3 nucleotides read TGCGCCAGCAGCCAATTCGGGGAGGGCACTGAAGCTTTCTTT. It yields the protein CASSQFGEGTEAFF.

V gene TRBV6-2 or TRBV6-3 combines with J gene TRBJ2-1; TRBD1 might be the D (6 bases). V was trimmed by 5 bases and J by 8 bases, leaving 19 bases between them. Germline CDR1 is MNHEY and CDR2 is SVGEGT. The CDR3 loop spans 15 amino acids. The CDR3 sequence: CASSPIQGSRDEQFF. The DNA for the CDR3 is TGTGCCAGCAGTCCTATACAGGGATCGAGGGATGAGCAGTTCTTC.

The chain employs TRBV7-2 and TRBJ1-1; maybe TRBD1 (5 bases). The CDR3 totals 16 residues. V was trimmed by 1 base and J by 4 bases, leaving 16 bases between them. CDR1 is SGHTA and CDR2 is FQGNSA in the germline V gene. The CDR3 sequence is CASSLESRGPSTEAFF. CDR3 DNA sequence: TGTGCCAGCAGCTTAGAATCGAGGGGACCCAGCACTGAAGCTTTCTTT.

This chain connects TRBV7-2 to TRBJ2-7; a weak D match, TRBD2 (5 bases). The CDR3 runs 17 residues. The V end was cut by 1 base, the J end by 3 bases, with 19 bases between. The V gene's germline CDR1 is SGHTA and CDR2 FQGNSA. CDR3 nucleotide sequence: TGTGCCAGCAGCTTAGATCCCTTCGATGGGAGATACTACGAGCAGTACTTC. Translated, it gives CASSLDPFDGRYYEQYF.

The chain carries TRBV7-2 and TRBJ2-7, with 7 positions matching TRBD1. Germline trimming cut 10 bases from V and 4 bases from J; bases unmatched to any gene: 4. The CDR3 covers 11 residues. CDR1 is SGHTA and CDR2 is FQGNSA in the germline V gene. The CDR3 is CANNRGYEQYF. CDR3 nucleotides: TGTGCCAACAACAGGGGTTACGAGCAGTACTTC.

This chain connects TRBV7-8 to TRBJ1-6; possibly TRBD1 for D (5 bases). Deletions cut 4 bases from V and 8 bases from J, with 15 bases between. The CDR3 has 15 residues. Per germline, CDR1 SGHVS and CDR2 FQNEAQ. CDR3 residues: CASSSDWGSDSPLHF. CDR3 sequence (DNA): TGTGCCAGCAGCTCGGACTGGGGGAGCGATTCACCCCTCCACTTT.

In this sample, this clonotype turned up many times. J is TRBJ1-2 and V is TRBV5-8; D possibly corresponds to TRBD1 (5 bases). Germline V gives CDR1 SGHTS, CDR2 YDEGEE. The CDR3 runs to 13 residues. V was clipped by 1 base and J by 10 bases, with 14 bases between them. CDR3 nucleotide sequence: TGTGCCAGCAGCTTGAAGTGGCAGGGCTTCTACACCTTC. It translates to CASSLKWQGFYTF.